These T cell receptor beta chains were read from a single sample in a study of T cell responses to AZD1222 COVID-19 vaccine. Clones were read by immunoSEQ multiplex PCR, and TCRdb kept only the in-frame ones, dropping some. There are about 160,000 clones in the sample; more than 80% occur only once, and approximately 6.9% lies in the top ten. The sequencing here drew on peripheral blood, taken on day 0 of AZD1222 vaccination. These receptors were collected from an adult in good health. Both conserved end residues are trimmed from each CDR3. Fields, in order: clone size, V gene, CDR3 protein. For some rows the clone size is stated as once, few or many, or as a class when expanded; others skip it.

clone size: .
V gene: TRBV29-1
CDR3 protein: SGQGPETQY

clone size: .
V gene: TRBV4-3
CDR3 protein: ASSQLIRGGTDTQY

clone size: .
V gene: TRBV6-2/TRBV6-3
CDR3 protein: ASSYDERQGASFNEQF

clone size: .
V gene: TRBV18
CDR3 protein: ASSPRTSVVETQY

clone size: .
V gene: TRBV6-2/TRBV6-3
CDR3 protein: ASSYPSGGTPSNQPQH

clone size: .
V gene: TRBV7-3
CDR3 protein: ASSLATGGLETQY

clone size: .
V gene: TRBV9
CDR3 protein: ASSAPKNTGELF

clone size: .
V gene: TRBV18
CDR3 protein: ASSRGQVLEQY

clone size: .
V gene: TRBV5-4
CDR3 protein: ASSLWDSGQETQY

clone size: .
V gene: TRBV19
CDR3 protein: ASSGGTGRSGANVLT

clone size: .
V gene: TRBV7-9
CDR3 protein: ASRTTNQGHTEAF

clone size: .
V gene: TRBV18
CDR3 protein: ASSPLIGEPQH

clone size: once
V gene: TRBV2
CDR3 protein: ASRGTSTDTQY

clone size: .
V gene: TRBV11-2
CDR3 protein: ASSLVTSGEQF

clone size: .
V gene: TRBV12-3/TRBV12-4
CDR3 protein: ASSFLAEAF

clone size: .
V gene: TRBV2
CDR3 protein: ASSGLMNTEAF

clone size: .
V gene: TRBV7-9
CDR3 protein: ASSSRGQTTDTQY

clone size: once
V gene: TRBV5-1
CDR3 protein: ASSFLQGQGVEPQH

clone size: .
V gene: TRBV18
CDR3 protein: ASSPAVQETQY

clone size: .
V gene: TRBV7-9
CDR3 protein: ASSLGVGREQY